This entry lists 26 T cell receptor beta chains sequenced from one sample in a study of radiation and T cells in renal cell carcinoma. Sequencing used immunoSEQ multiplex PCR; TCRdb keeps in-frame clones, though not all of them. Of tens of thousands of clones listed, 65% to 90% are singletons. Described time point: blood 2 weeks post-SBRT. Treatment described: 15 Gy SBRT to primary tumor, nephrectomy 4 weeks later. The starting material was blood, obtained from a patient whose treatment included radiotherapy and nephrectomy. Every receptor here comes from a woman in her forties or fifties with renal cell carcinoma.

The rearrangement links TRBV19 to TRBJ1-1; no definite D call. Germline-derived CDR1 and CDR2 are LNHDA and SQIVND (reference sequence). The CDR3 loop spans 15 amino acids. Trimming took off 7 bases at V and 1 base at J, with 16 bases between the two ends. The CDR3 reads CASKPRSNKNTEAFF. CDR3 DNA sequence: TGTGCCAGTAAACCGCGTTCTAACAAGAACACTGAAGCTTTCTTT.

This clone was observed a handful of times. This chain joins TRBV9 and TRBJ1-4; D not certain. V was trimmed by 7 bases and J by 6 bases, leaving 22 bases between them. CDR3 length: 16 amino acids. The V gene's germline CDR1 is SGDLS and CDR2 YYNGEE. CDR3 DNA sequence: TGTGCCAGCCAGAGGAGAGCACGAGCACGTTATGAAAAACTGTTTTTT. Residues: CASQRRARARYEKLFF.

DNA of the CDR3: TGCGCCAGTACCAGCACGGGGTGGGATACGCAGTATTTT. Amino acid sequence: CASTSTGWDTQYF. J is TRBJ2-3 and V is TRBV10-1; D is possibly TRBD2 (5 bases). V was pared by 9 bases and J by 6 bases, with 16 bases between. This CDR3 spans 13 amino acids. The germline CDR1 and CDR2 sequences are WNHNN and SYGVQD (reference sequence).

The genes are TRBV4-2 and TRBJ2-5; 11 bases map to TRBD2. Germline trimming cut 0 bases from V and 4 bases from J; bases unmatched to any gene: 16. Germline CDR1 LGHNA, CDR2 YNFKEQ. The CDR3 loop spans 20 amino acids. The CDR3, as DNA: TGTGCCAGCAGCCAAGATCTACAAAGGTCGTCACTAGCGGGAGTAGAGACCCAGTACTTC. Translation: CASSQDLQRSSLAGVETQYF.

Note on this clone: The same CDR3 can be traced to other DNA sequences in this sample. This sequence joins TRBV6-6 and TRBJ2-5; D gene unclear. CDR3 length: 12 amino acids. Per the germline V gene, CDR1 is MNHNY and CDR2 is SVGAGI (reference sequence). V lost 0 bases and J 5 bases, leaving 4 bases between the germline ends. CDR3 amino acids: CASSYSTETQYF. The CDR3 DNA reads as TGTGCCAGCAGTTACTCAACCGAGACCCAGTACTTC.

V is TRBV2 and J is TRBJ2-1, with TRBD2 identical over 14 bases. Germline CDR1 reads SNHLY; CDR2 reads FYNNEI. The CDR3 has 16 residues. V dropped 5 bases and J dropped 6; count of bases not matched to a gene: 6. The CDR3 loop is CASSTGGLAGVNEQFF. The CDR3 coding sequence is TGTGCCAGCAGTACAGGGGGACTAGCGGGAGTCAATGAGCAGTTCTTC.

This chain joins TRBV25-1 and TRBJ2-5; 9 positions match TRBD2. The junction had 5 bases not matched to a gene; V was cut back by 4 bases and J by 5 bases. The CDR3 length is 14 residues. The germline CDR1 and CDR2 sequences are MGHDK and SYGVNS. In DNA form, the CDR3 reads TGTGCCAGCAGTGCCAGCGGGAGGCTGGAGACCCAGTACTTC. This sequence encodes CASSASGRLETQYF.

The genes are TRBV4-3 and TRBJ1-1; 8 positions agree with TRBD1. The CDR3 has 16 residues. Trimming cost V 2 bases and J 4 bases; bases outside gene matches: 9. The germline CDR1 and CDR2 sequences are LGHNA and YSLEER. The CDR3, as DNA: TGCGCCAGCAGCCAACGTCTAGGACAGGGATCCACTGAAGCTTTCTTT. It translates to CASSQRLGQGSTEAFF.

This clone was found a few times. The rearrangement joins TRBV28 to TRBJ1-1; D gene ambiguous. CDR3 length: 13 residues. Between the trimmed V and J ends, which lost 6 bases and 8 bases, there was a span of 16 bases. Looked up from germline, CDR1 is MDHEN and CDR2 is SYDVKM. CDR3 amino acids: CASRGPLGREAFF. The CDR3 nucleotides read TGTGCCAGCAGGGGTCCCCTCGGCAGGGAAGCTTTCTTT.

This clone was seen just once. V usage is TRBV5-1 and J usage is TRBJ2-3, with D uncertain. V was shortened by 3 bases and J by 8 bases, with 7 bases between the two germline ends. The CDR3 totals 11 residues. Germline values: CDR1 SGHRS, CDR2 YFSETQ. CDR3 protein: CASSSGGTQYF. CDR3 in DNA: TGCGCCAGCAGCTCGGGTGGTACGCAGTATTTT.

This chain connects TRBV18 to TRBJ2-5, with D uncertain. V dropped 3 bases and J dropped 2 bases, with 13 bases sitting between them. Per the germline V gene, CDR1 is KGHSH and CDR2 is LQKENI. The CDR3 covers 15 residues. The chain's CDR3 is CASSPRMAVQETQYF. The CDR3 nucleotides read TGTGCCAGCTCACCCCGTATGGCCGTTCAAGAGACCCAGTACTTC.

The genes are TRBV7-2 and TRBJ1-5; the match to TRBD1 covers 8 bases. The V gene end was trimmed by 5 bases and the J gene end by 6 bases; junction bases not matched to a gene: 6. The germline CDR1 and CDR2 sequences are SGHTA and FQGNSA. This CDR3 is built from 14 residues. The CDR3 coding sequence is TGTGCCAGCAGCGAGACAGGGGTTGTTCAGCCCCAGCATTTT. Its translation: CASSETGVVQPQHF.

This sequence joins TRBV7-9 and TRBJ1-5; D is undetermined. The ends were cut back, 5 bases at V and 0 bases at J, with 11 bases in the middle. Germline V gives CDR1 SEHNR, CDR2 FQNEAQ (reference sequence). This CDR3 region has 15 residues. The CDR3 bases are TGTGCCAGCAGCCCATCGGTGTATAGCAATCAGCCCCAGCATTTT. It yields the protein CASSPSVYSNQPQHF.

The chain has TRBV7-9 and TRBJ1-1, with D maybe TRBD1 (5 bases). Germline CDR1 and CDR2: SEHNR and FQNEAQ (reference sequence). V lost 5 bases and J lost 1, with 11 bases in between. The CDR3 spans 14 residues. CDR3 protein: CASSPLTGNTEAFF. The CDR3 DNA reads TGTGCCAGCAGCCCCCTTACAGGGAACACTGAAGCTTTCTTT.

The chain is built from TRBV6-6 and TRBJ1-2; 11 bases map to TRBD1. The CDR3 contains 13 residues. V shed 7 bases and J 8 bases; nucleotides not matched to a gene: 6. CDR1 and CDR2 (germline): MNHNY, SVGAGI (reference sequence). CDR3 protein: CASKDRGPGGYTF. CDR3 in DNA: TGTGCCAGCAAGGACAGGGGGCCAGGGGGCTACACCTTC.

The chain employs TRBV5-1 and TRBJ1-2; D gene unclear. Germline values: CDR1 SGHRS, CDR2 YFSETQ. V lost 3 bases, J lost 2 bases, and 11 bases lay in between. The CDR3 has 14 residues. CDR3 bases: TGCGCCAGCAGCTCACAGAGTTTCAACTATGGCTACACCTTC. Its translation is CASSSQSFNYGYTF.

This clone was observed once. The chain uses TRBV19 and TRBJ2-3; 7 bases line up with TRBD1. This CDR3 region has 15 residues. Germline CDR1 reads LNHDA; CDR2 reads SQIVND (reference sequence). V shed 5 bases and J 4 bases; nucleotides not matched to a gene: 9. The CDR3 DNA sequence: TGTGCCAGTAGTGAAACAGGGACAGCGGCAGATACGCAGTATTTT. The encoded protein is CASSETGTAADTQYF. Complete variable domain (other parts from reference TRBV19 and TRBJ2-3): DGGITQSPKYLFRKEGQNVTLSCEQNLNHDAMYWYRQDPGQGLRLIYYSQIVNDFQKGDIAEGYSVSREKKESFPLTVTSAQKNPTAFYLCASSETGTAADTQYFGPGTRLTVL.

This chain uses TRBV6-5 with TRBJ2-7, with 9 bases aligning to TRBD1. V shed 8 bases, J shed 4 bases, and the junction held 0 bases outside the gene matches. The germline gives CDR1 MNHEY, CDR2 SVGAGI. The CDR3 totals 11 residues. The CDR3 nucleotides are TGTGCCAGCGGACAGGGGTACGAGCAGTACTTC. Protein sequence: CASGQGYEQYF.

This chain links TRBV10-1 with TRBJ1-4; a weak D match, TRBD1 (5 bases). Per the germline V gene, CDR1 is WNHNN and CDR2 is SYGVQD (reference sequence). The V end was cut by 2 bases, the J end by 8 bases, with 6 bases between. The CDR3 length is 12 residues. This CDR3 reads CASSEGGEKLFF. The CDR3 bases are TGCGCCAGCAGTGAGGGGGGAGAAAAACTGTTTTTT.

The chain uses TRBV18 and TRBJ1-1, with a possible D match to TRBD1 (6 bases). The V end lost 1 base, the J end lost 1 base, and 13 bases lay between the germline ends. Per germline, CDR1 KGHSH and CDR2 LQKENI. The CDR3 is made up of 16 amino acids. CDR3 region: CASSPQTAGANTEAFF. CDR3 DNA sequence: TGTGCCAGCTCACCACAAACGGCAGGGGCGAACACTGAAGCTTTCTTT.

This clone showed up just a few times. The chain uses TRBV19 and TRBJ1-5; D uncertain. CDR1 is LNHDA and CDR2 is SQIVND in the germline V gene (reference sequence). This CDR3 is built from 12 residues. V was clipped by 5 bases and J by 4 bases, with 6 bases between them. The CDR3: CASSPLNQPQHF. CDR3 in DNA: TGTGCCAGTAGTCCCCTAAATCAGCCCCAGCATTTT.

The chain couples TRBV11-2 to TRBJ2-7; D may be TRBD1 (5 bases). CDR1 and CDR2 (germline): SGHAT, FQNNGV. There are 13 residues in the CDR3. The V gene lost 5 bases and the J gene lost 6 bases, with 14 bases spanning the gap. The chain's CDR3 is CASSLESGSEQYF. The CDR3 nucleotides read TGTGCCAGCAGCCTCGAGTCAGGGTCCGAGCAGTACTTC.

The J gene is TRBJ2-7, the V gene TRBV4-1; D is possibly TRBD1 (6 bases). V lost 5 bases to trimming and J lost 0 bases, with 14 bases between them. CDR1 and CDR2 from the germline V gene are MGHRA and YSYEKL. The CDR3 is 15 amino acids. Here the CDR3 reads CASSEQGPLSYEQYF. Here the CDR3 DNA reads TGCGCCAGCAGCGAACAGGGCCCTCTCTCCTACGAGCAGTACTTC.

The chain joins TRBV9 to TRBJ2-1, with 11 bases identical to TRBD1. Germline loops: CDR1 SGDLS, CDR2 YYNGEE. Losses at the gene ends were 0 bases for V and 6 bases for J; bases not matched to a gene: 8. The CDR3 is 17 amino acids. DNA of the CDR3: TGTGCCAGCAGCGTAGTCCCGGACAGGGGGCTCACCAATGAGCAGTTCTTC. Amino acid sequence: CASSVVPDRGLTNEQFF.

The V call is TRBV9, the J call TRBJ2-5, with D possibly TRBD2 on 7 matching bases. This CDR3 spans 15 amino acids. Trimming took off 0 bases at V and 5 bases at J, with 14 bases between the two ends. Germline V gene sequence: CDR1 SGDLS, CDR2 YYNGEE. CDR3 sequence (DNA): TGTGCCAGCAGCGTAGCGGGGGGCCGGGGGGAGACCCAGTACTTC. The encoded protein is CASSVAGGRGETQYF.

V gene TRBV25-1 combines with J gene TRBJ1-4, with D uncertain. The CDR3 contains 10 residues. The V and J ends lost 11 bases and 5 bases respectively, with 6 bases between them. Per germline, CDR1 MGHDK and CDR2 SYGVNS. The CDR3 loop is CAPENEKLFF. The CDR3 bases are TGTGCCCCAGAAAATGAAAAACTGTTTTTT.